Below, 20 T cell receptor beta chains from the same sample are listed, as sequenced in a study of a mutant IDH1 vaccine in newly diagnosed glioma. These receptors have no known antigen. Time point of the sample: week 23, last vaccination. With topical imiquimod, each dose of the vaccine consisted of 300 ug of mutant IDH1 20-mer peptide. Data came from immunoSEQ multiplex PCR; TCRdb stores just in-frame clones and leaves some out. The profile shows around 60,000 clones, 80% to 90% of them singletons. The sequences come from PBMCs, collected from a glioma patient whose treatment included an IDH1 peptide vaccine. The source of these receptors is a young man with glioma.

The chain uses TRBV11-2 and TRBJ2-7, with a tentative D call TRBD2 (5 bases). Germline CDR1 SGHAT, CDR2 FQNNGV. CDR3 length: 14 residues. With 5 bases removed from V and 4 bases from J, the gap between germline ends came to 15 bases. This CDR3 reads CASSPAGEGYEQYF. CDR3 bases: TGTGCCAGCAGCCCCGCGGGTGAAGGGTACGAGCAGTACTTC.

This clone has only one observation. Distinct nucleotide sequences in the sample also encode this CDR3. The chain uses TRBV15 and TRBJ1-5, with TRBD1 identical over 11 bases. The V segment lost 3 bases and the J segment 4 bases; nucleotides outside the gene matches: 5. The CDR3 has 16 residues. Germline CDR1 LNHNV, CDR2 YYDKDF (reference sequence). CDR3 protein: CATSRGTGGRNQPQHF. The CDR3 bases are TGTGCCACCAGCAGGGGGACAGGGGGTCGGAATCAGCCCCAGCATTTT.

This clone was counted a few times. This CDR3 reads CATSSDSRMNTEAFF. The CDR3 nucleotides read TGTGCCACCAGCAGCGACAGCCGCATGAACACTGAAGCTTTCTTT. V usage is TRBV15 and J usage is TRBJ1-1, with D possibly TRBD1 on 5 matching bases. CDR3 length: 15 residues. Trimming removed 3 bases from V and 0 bases from J, with 11 bases in between. CDR1 is LNHNV and CDR2 is YYDKDF in the germline V gene (reference sequence).

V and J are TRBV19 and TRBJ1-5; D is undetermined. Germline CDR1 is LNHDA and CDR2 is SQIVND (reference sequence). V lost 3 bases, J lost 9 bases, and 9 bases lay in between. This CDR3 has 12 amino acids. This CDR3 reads CASSIGVRPQHF. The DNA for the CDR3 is TGTGCCAGTAGTATCGGGGTACGGCCCCAGCATTTT. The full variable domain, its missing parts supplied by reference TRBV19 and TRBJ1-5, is DGGITQSPKYLFRKEGQNVTLSCEQNLNHDAMYWYRQDPGQGLRLIYYSQIVNDFQKGDIAEGYSVSREKKESFPLTVTSAQKNPTAFYLCASSIGVRPQHFGDGTRLSIL.

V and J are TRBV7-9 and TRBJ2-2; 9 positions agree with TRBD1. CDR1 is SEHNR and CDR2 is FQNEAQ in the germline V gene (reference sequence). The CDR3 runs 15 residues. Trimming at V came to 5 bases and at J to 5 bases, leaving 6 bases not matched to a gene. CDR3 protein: CASSPQGAGTGELFF. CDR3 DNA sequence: TGTGCCAGCAGCCCACAGGGGGCAGGGACCGGGGAGCTGTTTTTT. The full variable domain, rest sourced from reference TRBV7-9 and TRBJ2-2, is DTGVSQNPRHKITKRGQNVTFRCDPISEHNRLYWYRQTLGQGPEFLTYFQNEAQLEKSRLLSDRFSAERPKGSFSTLEIQRTEQGDSAMYLCASSPQGAGTGELFFGEGSRLTVL.

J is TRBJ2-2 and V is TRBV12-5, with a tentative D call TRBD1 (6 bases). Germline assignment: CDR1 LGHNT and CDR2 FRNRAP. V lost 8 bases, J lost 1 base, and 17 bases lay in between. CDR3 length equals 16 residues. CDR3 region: CASSPTGTLNTGELFF. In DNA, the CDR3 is TGTGCTAGTTCCCCTACCGGGACACTGAACACCGGGGAGCTGTTTTTT.

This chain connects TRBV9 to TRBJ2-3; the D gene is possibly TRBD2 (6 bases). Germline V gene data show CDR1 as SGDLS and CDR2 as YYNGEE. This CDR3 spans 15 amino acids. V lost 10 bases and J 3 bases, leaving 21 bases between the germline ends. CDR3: CAGQLGGEGTDTQYF. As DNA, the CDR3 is TGTGCCGGGCAACTCGGGGGAGAAGGGACAGATACGCAGTATTTT.

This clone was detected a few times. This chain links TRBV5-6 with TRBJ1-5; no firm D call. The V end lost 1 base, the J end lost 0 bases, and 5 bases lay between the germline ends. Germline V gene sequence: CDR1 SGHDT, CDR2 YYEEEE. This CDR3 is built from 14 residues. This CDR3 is CASSLRVSNQPQHF. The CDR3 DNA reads TGTGCCAGCAGCTTGCGGGTTAGCAATCAGCCCCAGCATTTT.

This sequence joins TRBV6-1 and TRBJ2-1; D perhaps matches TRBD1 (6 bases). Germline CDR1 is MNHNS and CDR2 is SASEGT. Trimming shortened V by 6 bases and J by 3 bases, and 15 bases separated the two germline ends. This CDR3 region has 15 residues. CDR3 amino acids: CASSNRDTFYNEQFF. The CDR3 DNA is TGTGCCAGCAGCAACCGGGACACGTTCTACAATGAGCAGTTCTTC.

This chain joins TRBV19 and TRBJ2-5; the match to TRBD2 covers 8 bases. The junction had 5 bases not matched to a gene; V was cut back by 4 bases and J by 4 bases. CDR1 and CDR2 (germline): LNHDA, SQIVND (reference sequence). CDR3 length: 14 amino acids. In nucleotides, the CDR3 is TGTGCCAGTAGTAAGCGGGGGCCTAGAGAGACCCAGTACTTC. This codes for CASSKRGPRETQYF.

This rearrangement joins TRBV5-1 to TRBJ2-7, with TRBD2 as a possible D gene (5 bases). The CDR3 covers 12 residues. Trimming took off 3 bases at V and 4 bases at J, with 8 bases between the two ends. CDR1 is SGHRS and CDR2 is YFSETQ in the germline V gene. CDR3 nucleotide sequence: TGCGCCAGCAGCTCGACTAAATACGAGCAGTACTTC. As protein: CASSSTKYEQYF.

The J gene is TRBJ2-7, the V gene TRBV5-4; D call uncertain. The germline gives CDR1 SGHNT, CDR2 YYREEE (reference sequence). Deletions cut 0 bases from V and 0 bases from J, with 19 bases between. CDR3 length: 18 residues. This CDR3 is CASSLGFGDLTDSYEQYF. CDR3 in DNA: TGTGCCAGCAGCTTGGGTTTTGGAGACCTGACCGACTCCTACGAGCAGTACTTC.

CDR3 sequence reads: CASSLGRADTQYF. Written as DNA, the CDR3 is TGTGCCAGCAGCTTAGGCCGGGCAGATACGCAGTATTTT. The chain combines TRBV13 with TRBJ2-3; D unresolved. The CDR3 extends over 13 amino acids. Germline V gene sequence: CDR1 PRHDT, CDR2 FYEKMQ (reference sequence). V lost 0 bases and J 4 bases, leaving 5 bases between the germline ends. Full variable domain (missing parts from reference TRBV13 and TRBJ2-3): AAGVIQSPRHLIKEKRETATLKCYPIPRHDTVYWYQQGPGQDPQFLISFYEKMQSDKGSIPDRFSAQQFSDYHSELNMSSLELGDSALYFCASSLGRADTQYFGPGTRLTVL.

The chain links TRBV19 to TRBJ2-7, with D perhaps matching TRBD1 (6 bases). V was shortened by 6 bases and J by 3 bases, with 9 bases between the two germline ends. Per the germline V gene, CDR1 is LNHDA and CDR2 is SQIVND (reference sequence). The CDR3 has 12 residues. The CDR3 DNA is TGTGCCAGTAGGGCAGGGGACTACGAGCAGTACTTC. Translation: CASRAGDYEQYF.

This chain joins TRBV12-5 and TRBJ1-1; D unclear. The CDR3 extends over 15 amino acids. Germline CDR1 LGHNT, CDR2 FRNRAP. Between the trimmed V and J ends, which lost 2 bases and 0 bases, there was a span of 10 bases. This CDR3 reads CASGLLARMNTEAFF. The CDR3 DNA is TGTGCTAGTGGTTTGTTGGCAAGGATGAACACTGAAGCTTTCTTT. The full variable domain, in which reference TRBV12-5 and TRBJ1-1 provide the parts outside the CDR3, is DARVTQTPRHKVTEMGQEVTMRCQPILGHNTVFWYRQTMMQGLELLAYFRNRAPLDDSGMPKDRFSAEMPDATLATLKIQPSEPRDSAVYFCASGLLARMNTEAFFGQGTRLTVV.

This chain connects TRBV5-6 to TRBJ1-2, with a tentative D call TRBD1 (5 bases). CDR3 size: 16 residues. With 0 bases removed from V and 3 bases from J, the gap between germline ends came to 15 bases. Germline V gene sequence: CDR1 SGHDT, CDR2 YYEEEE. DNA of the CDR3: TGTGCCAGCAGCTTGGCCATTGAACGGGGCCACTATGGCTACACCTTC. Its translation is CASSLAIERGHYGYTF.

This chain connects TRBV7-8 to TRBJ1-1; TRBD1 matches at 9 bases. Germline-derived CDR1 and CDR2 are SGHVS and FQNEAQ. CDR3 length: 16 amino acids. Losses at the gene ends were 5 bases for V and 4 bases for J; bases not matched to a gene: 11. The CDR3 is CASSPRDRAIGTEAFF. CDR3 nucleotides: TGTGCCAGCAGCCCCCGGGACAGGGCCATCGGCACTGAAGCTTTCTTT.

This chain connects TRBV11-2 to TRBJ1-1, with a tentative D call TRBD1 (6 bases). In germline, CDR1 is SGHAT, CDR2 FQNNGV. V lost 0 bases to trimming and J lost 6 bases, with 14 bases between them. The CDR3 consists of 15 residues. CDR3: CASSLDGRGTAEAFF. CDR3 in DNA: TGTGCCAGCAGCTTAGACGGCAGGGGAACCGCTGAAGCTTTCTTT. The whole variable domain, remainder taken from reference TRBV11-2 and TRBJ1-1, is EAGVAQSPRYKIIEKRQSVAFWCNPISGHATLYWYQQILGQGPKLLIQFQNNGVVDDSQLPKDRFSAERLKGVDSTLKIQPAKLEDSAVYLCASSLDGRGTAEAFFGQGTRLTVV.

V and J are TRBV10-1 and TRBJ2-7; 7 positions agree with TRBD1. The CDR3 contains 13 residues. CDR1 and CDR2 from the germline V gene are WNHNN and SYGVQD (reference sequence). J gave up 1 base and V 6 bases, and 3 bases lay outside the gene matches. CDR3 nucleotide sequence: TGCGCCAGCAGCCGACAGGGATCCTACGAGCAGTACTTC. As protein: CASSRQGSYEQYF.

The CDR3 DNA is TGTGCCAGCAGCTTGGTTGTTCATGGCTACACCTTC. Translating it yields CASSLVVHGYTF. The chain combines TRBV5-8 with TRBJ1-2; no definite D call. V was clipped by 0 bases and J by 6 bases, with 6 bases between them. The CDR3 spans 12 residues. Germline loops: CDR1 SGHTS, CDR2 YDEGEE.